This T cell receptor (beta chain) was retrieved from a study of naive and memory T cell subsets (dated by TCRdb to 2017 to 2019). For the wider study: Sorted naive and memory T cell subsets from peripheral blood were analyzed in the study using a UMI-based, open-source pipeline for TCR alpha and beta sequencing. RNA was DNase-treated and reverse transcribed with TCR constant-region primers, mostly using SuperScript III. The results of the functional CMV T cell responses matched the IgG serology results in every case.

For this chain, trimming is 3 bases at the V end and 4 bases at the J end, and the number of junction bases without a gene match is 6. Inclusive of the bounding cysteine and phenylalanine, the CDR3 is 15 residues long. Kept here is only the CDR3 DNA, which spans 45 bases and is read in frame from base 1. The germline V gene provides CDR1 MNHEY and CDR2 SVGEGT. Separate amplification of TCR alpha and beta chain libraries was performed from the second PCR step onward. To determine each donor's CMV status, fresh PBMCs were stimulated overnight with CMV viral lysate, and IFNgamma production from CD4+ T cells was then assessed. Using Miltenyi beads, CD4 T cells were first positively selected, and CD8 T cells were then positively selected from the CD4-negative fraction. Cells stained for CD3, CD4, CD8, CD45RA, CD27 and a live/dead dye were sorted on a BD Aria II into four subsets by CD45RA and CD27. Blood was obtained from three healthy volunteers, and the blood from each volunteer was fractionated into CD4 and CD8 T cells and subsequently into four differentiation subsets. Around 120 ml of peripheral blood was collected from each donor, and PBMC were isolated by Ficoll-Paque PLUS density-gradient centrifugation. Sorted cells were lysed in RLT buffer, after which RNA was extracted using a Qiagen RNeasy kit and stored at -80 degrees C.

Library creation used UMI-ligation and nested PCR. The beta constant-region primer was an equimolar mix of two oligonucleotides covering both TRBC1 and TRBC2. A single-stranded oligonucleotide bearing the SP2 primer plus a 12-nucleotide UMI was ligated onto the 3' end of the cDNA by T4 RNA ligase 1. Four rounds of PCR, combining the SP2 primer with nested alpha and beta constant-region primers, were used to amplify the ligated cDNA. The ligation reaction was incubated at 16°C for about 20-24 hours. To avoid over-amplification, PCR2 was usually performed as a SYBR Green qPCR and halted once a predetermined threshold was reached. Agencourt AMPure XP magnetic beads were used for all purifications after the first. Libraries were quantified by Qubit and checked on a TapeStation, where a main peak was expected near 650 bp. Pooled libraries were sequenced on an Illumina MiSeq with v2 2x251 paired-end kits, typically giving roughly 0.9-2.1 million reads per sample. Each sample was pooled at around 4 nM, and roughly 5-7% PhiX was included to help cluster recognition. Processing in the source paper ran as follows. Decombinator assigned V and J genes to Demultiplexor-processed FASTQ reads by tag matching, allowing a single base-pair mismatch. UMIs were used by Collapsinator to correct both sequencing errors and frequency errors arising from PCR heterogeneity. TCRs were translated and CDR3s were extracted from the conserved cysteine to the FGXG phenylalanine by CDR3Translator, with non-productive sequences being flagged. Gini, Shannon entropy and inverse Simpson indices were calculated on repertoires that had been subsampled to equal numbers of UMI-defined TCRs. Within the linear range, a power law was fitted to clonotype abundance distributions using maximum likelihood. On one naive CD8 sample, the pipeline and MIGEC gave similar UMI counts, unique TCR numbers and clonal distributions. Repertoires were searched for roughly 7,300 CMV-associated CDR3 sequences compiled from VDJdb and a published dataset. Clones were called with MiXCR by TCRdb after fastp trimmed the public reads at Q25, and only in-frame beta chains were retained. Here each entry gathers all rows of one CDR3 protein and keeps the most common genes and DNA. Here the V and J calls rest on TCRdb's processing, not on the authors' analysis. This sample comprises 81,000 or so distinct CDR3 sequences, 5.5% to 8.5% of them detected only once. The ten largest clones represent 1.6% of the sample.

The full study reports these points: In both CD4 and CD8 cells, the Gini index increased while Shannon and inverse Simpson diversity decreased from naive through CM, EM and EMRA. No ground truth was available to validate the repertoire findings for the naive and memory subsets. After error correction, only a single occurrence was seen for over 95% of naive TCR sequences, so much steeper abundance distributions were produced than in memory subsets. RNA-based TCR counts may be influenced by expression changes linked to T cell activation and differentiation. Each clonotype was defined as a single alpha or beta chain sequence rather than as a paired alpha/beta receptor. TCR abundance followed a power law whose exponent differed between naive and memory subsets but was consistent across the three individuals.

This clonotype appeared many times. Its recognized antigen is unknown. Base-call qualities are not available, and no considerably larger clone is one nucleotide away. This chain joins TRBV6-2 or TRBV6-3 to TRBJ1-5; a stretch of 7 junction bases matches TRBD1. This sequence was found in a human donor in good health. Input material: central memory CD4+ T cells from blood. This sample's cell subset or site label indicates: central memory, CD45RA- CD27+. The bases read TGTGCCAGCAGTTATGGGGACAGACAAAATCAGCCCCAGCATTTT. Its coded protein is CASSYGDRQNQPQHF.